The subject of this entry is one T cell receptor (beta chain). Trimming stripped 1 base from V and 10 bases from J, with 9 bases between. This CDR3 contains 12 residues. Germline V gene sequence: CDR1 MGHDK, CDR2 SYGVNS. This specimen comes from a study of shared clonotypes between healthy human individuals. Method: immunoSEQ multiplex PCR; TCRdb's copy keeps in-frame clones and lacks some. The sample holds approximately 2.4 million clones, 90% to 96% seen once. This TCR was sampled from a man aged 18 to 30 in good health. Sequencing was performed on naive CD4+ T cells sorted from blood. The subset: CD45RA+ positively selected. The chain uses TRBV25-1 and TRBJ2-3, with D tentatively TRBD1 (5 bases). The CDR3 spells CASSEFPGSQYF. The CDR3 DNA reads as TGTGCCAGCAGTGAATTCCCAGGGTCGCAGTATTTT. The full variable domain, in which reference TRBV25-1 and TRBJ2-3 provide the parts outside the CDR3, is EADIYQTPRYLVIGTGKKITLECSQTMGHDKMYWYQQDPGMELHLIHYSYGVNSTEKGDLSSESTVSRIRTEHFPLTLESARPSHTSQYLCASSEFPGSQYFGPGTRLTVL.